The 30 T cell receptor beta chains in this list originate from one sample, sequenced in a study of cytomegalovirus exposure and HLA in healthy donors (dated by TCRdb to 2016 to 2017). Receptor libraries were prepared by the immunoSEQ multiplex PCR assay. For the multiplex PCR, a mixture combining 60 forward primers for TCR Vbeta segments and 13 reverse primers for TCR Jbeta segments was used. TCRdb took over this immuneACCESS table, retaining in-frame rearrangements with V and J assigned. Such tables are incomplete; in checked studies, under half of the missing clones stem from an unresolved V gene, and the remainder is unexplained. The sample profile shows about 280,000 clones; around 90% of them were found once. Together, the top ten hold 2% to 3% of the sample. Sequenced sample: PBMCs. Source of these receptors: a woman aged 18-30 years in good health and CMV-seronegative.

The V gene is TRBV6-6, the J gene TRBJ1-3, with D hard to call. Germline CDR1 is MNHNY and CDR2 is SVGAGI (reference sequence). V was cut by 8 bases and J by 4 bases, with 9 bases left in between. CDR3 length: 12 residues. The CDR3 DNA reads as TGTGCCAGCGGAGGGTGGGGAAACACCATATATTTT. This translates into CASGGWGNTIYF.

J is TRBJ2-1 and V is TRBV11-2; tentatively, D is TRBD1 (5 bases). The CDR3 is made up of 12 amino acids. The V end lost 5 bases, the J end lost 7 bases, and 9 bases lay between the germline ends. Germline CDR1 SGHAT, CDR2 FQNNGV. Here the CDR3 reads CASSTRVNEQFF. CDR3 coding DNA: TGTGCCAGCAGCACCAGGGTGAATGAGCAGTTCTTC.

The CDR3 loop is CASSLPERLETQYF. The CDR3, as DNA: TGCGCCAGCAGCCTCCCTGAAAGACTTGAGACCCAGTACTTC. V gene TRBV4-1 combines with J gene TRBJ2-5; D remains unclear. Germline assignment: CDR1 MGHRA and CDR2 YSYEKL. Trimming took off 4 bases at V and 5 bases at J, with 14 bases between the two ends. This CDR3 has 14 amino acids.

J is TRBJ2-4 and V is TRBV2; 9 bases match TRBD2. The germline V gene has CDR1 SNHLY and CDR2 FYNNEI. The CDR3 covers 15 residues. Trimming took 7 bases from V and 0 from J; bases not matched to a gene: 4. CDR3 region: CASTAGGGAKNIQYF. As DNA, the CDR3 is TGTGCCAGCACCGCGGGGGGGGGAGCCAAAAACATTCAGTACTTC.

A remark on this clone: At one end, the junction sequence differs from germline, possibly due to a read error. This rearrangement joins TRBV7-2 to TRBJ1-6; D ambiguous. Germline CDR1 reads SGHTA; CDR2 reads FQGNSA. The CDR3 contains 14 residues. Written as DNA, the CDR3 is TGTGCCAGCACCCTGGGCTCCTATAATTCCCCCCTCCACTTT. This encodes CASTLGSYNSPLHF.

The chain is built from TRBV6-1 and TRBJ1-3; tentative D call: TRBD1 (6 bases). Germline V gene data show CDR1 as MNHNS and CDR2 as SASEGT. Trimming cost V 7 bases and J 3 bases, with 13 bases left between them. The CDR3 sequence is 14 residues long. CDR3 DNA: TGTGCCAGCACCCAGGGGAGCGGTGGAAACACCATATATTTT. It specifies CASTQGSGGNTIYF.

CDR3 DNA: TGTGCCAGTAGCCCGACCGCCGGGACAGGGTCCAACAACGAGCAGTACTTC. Encoded protein: CASSPTAGTGSNNEQYF. The rearrangement uses TRBV19 and TRBJ2-7; the match to TRBD1 covers 9 bases. Trimming took 6 bases from V and 5 from J; bases not matched to a gene: 17. The CDR3 spans 17 residues. Germline CDR1 is LNHDA and CDR2 is SQIVND (reference sequence).

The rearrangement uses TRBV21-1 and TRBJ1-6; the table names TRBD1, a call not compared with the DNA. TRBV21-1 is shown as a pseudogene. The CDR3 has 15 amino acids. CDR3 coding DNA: TGTGCCAGCAGCAACCGACAGGGCGGCGATTCACCCCTCCACTTT. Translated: CASSNRQGGDSPLHF.

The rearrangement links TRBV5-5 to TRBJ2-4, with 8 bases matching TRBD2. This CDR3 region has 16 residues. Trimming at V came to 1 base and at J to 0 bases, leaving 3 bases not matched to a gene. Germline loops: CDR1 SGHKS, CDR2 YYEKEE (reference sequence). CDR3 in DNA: TGTGCCAGCAGCTTGTTTGCGGGGGGAGCCAAAAACATTCAGTACTTC. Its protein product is CASSLFAGGAKNIQYF.

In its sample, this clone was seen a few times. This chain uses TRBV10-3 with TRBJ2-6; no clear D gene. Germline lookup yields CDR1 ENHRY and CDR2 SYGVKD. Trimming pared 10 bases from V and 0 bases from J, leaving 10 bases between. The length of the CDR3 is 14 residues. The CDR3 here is CASLSISGANVLTF. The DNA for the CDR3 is TGTGCCAGCCTCAGTATCTCTGGGGCCAACGTCCTGACTTTC.

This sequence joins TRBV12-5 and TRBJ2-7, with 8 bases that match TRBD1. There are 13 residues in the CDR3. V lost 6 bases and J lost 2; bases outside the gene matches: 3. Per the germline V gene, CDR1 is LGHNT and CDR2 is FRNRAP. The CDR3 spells CASGSGQAYEQYF. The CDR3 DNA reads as TGTGCTAGTGGCTCGGGACAGGCCTACGAGCAGTACTTC.

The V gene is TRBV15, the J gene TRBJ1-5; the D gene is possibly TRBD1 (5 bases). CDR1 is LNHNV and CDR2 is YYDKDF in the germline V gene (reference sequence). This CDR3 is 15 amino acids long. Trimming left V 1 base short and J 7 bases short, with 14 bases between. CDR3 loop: CATSRGQGVSQPQHF. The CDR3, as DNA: TGTGCCACCAGCAGAGGGCAAGGGGTCAGCCAGCCCCAGCATTTT.

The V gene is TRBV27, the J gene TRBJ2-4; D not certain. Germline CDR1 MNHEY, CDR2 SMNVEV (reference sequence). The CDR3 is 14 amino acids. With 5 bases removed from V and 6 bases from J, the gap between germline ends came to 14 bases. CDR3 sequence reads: CASSNREGGNIQYF. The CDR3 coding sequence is TGTGCCAGCAGTAACAGAGAAGGTGGAAACATTCAGTACTTC.

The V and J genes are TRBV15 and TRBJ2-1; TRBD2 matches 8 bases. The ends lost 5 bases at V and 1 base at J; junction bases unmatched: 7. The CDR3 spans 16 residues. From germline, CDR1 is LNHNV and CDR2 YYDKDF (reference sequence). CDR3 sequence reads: CATSEKRGGSYNEQFF. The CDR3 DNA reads TGTGCCACCAGCGAGAAACGGGGGGGGTCCTACAATGAGCAGTTCTTC. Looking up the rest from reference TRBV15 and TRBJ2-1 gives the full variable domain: DAMVIQNPRYQVTQFGKPVTLSCSQTLNHNVMYWYQQKSSQAPKLLFHYYDKDFNNEADTPDNFQSRRPNTSFCFLDIRSPGLGDTAMYLCATSEKRGGSYNEQFFGPGTRLTVL.

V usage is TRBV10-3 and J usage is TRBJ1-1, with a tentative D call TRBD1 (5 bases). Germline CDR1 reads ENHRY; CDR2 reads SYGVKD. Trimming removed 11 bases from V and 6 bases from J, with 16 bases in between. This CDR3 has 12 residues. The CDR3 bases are TGTGCCTCCGGGGGGGGGACGCCTGAAGCTTTCTTT. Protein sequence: CASGGGTPEAFF.

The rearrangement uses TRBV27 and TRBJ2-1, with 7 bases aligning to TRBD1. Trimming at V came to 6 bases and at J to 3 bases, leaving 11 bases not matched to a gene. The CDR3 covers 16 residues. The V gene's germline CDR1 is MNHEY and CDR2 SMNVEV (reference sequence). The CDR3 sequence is CASSPLGGINYNEQFF. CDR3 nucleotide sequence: TGTGCCAGCAGCCCGCTAGGGGGCATCAACTACAATGAGCAGTTCTTC.

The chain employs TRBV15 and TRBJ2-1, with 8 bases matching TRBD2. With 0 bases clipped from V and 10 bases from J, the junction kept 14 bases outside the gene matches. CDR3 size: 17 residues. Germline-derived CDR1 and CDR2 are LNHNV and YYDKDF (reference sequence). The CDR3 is CATSRDGERGPSTEQFF. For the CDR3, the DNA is TGTGCCACCAGCAGAGATGGTGAGCGGGGGCCCAGCACGGAGCAGTTCTTC.

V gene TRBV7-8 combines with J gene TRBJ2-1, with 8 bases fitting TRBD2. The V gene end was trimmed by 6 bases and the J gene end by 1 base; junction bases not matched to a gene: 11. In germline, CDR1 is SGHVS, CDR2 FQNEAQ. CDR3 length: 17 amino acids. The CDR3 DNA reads TGTGCCAGCAGGCGTCGGAGCGGGGGTTTTTCCTACAATGAGCAGTTCTTC. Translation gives CASRRRSGGFSYNEQFF.

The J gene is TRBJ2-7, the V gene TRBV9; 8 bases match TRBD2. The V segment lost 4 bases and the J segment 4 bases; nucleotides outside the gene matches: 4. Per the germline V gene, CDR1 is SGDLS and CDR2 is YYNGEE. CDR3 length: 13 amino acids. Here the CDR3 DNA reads TGTGCCAGCAGCCCCGGCGGGGGGTACGAGCAGTACTTC. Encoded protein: CASSPGGGYEQYF.

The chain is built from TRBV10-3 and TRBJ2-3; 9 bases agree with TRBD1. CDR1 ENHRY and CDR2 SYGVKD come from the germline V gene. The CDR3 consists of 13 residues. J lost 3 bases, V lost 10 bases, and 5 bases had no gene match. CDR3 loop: CATQGAGTDTQYF. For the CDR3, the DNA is TGTGCCACACAGGGGGCGGGTACAGATACGCAGTATTTT.

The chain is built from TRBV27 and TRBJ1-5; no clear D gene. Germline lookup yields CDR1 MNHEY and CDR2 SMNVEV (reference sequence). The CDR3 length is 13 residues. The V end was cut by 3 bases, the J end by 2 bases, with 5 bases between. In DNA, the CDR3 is TGTGCCAGCAGTTTTAGTGGCAATCAGCCCCAGCATTTT. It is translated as CASSFSGNQPQHF.

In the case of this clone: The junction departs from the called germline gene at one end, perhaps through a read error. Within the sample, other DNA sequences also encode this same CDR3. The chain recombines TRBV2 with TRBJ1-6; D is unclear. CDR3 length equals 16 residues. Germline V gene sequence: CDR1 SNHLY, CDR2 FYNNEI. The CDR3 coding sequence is TGTGCCAGCAGTGAACCTTCCGTCTCCTATAATTCCCCCCTCCACTTT. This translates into CASSEPSVSYNSPLHF.

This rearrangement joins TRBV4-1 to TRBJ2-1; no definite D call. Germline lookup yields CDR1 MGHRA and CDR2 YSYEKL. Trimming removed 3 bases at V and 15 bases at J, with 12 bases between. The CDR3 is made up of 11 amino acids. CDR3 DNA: TGCGCCAGCAGCCACCCAGAGGAACGGTTCTTC. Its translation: CASSHPEERFF.

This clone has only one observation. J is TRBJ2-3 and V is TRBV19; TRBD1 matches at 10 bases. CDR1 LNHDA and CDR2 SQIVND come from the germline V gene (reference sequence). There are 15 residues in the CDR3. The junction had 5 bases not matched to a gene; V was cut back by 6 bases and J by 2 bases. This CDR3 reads CASRDGQGVTDTQYF. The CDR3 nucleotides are TGTGCCAGTAGGGACGGACAGGGGGTCACAGATACGCAGTATTTT.

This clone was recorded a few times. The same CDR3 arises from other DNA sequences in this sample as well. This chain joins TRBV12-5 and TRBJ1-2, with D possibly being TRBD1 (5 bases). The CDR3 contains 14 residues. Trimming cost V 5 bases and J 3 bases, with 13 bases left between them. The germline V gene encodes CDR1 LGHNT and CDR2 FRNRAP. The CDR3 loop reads CASGPSRVHYGYTF. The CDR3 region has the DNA TGTGCTAGTGGTCCCAGCAGGGTTCACTATGGCTACACCTTC. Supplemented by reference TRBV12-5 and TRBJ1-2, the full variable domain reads DARVTQTPRHKVTEMGQEVTMRCQPILGHNTVFWYRQTMMQGLELLAYFRNRAPLDDSGMPKDRFSAEMPDATLATLKIQPSEPRDSAVYFCASGPSRVHYGYTFGSGTRLTVV.

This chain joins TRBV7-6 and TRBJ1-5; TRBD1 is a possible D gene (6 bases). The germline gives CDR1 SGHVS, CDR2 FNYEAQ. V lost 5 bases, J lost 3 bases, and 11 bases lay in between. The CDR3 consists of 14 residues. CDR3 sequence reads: CASSTGQINQPQHF. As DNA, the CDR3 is TGTGCCAGCAGCACAGGACAGATCAATCAGCCCCAGCATTTT.

Written as DNA, the CDR3 is TGTGCCAGCAGCTCTGACAGGGGCGCTGAAGCTTTCTTT. Translating gives CASSSDRGAEAFF. The chain has TRBV11-3 and TRBJ1-1; TRBD1 matches at 8 bases. V lost 4 bases to trimming and J lost 6 bases; unmatched junction nucleotides: 4. CDR3 length: 13 amino acids. The germline V gene has CDR1 SGHNT and CDR2 YENEEA.

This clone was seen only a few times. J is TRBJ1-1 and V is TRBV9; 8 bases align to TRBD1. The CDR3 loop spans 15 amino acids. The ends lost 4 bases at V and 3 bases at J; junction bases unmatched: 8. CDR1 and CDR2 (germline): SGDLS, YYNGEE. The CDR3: CASSTRQGPYTEAFF. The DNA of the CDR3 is TGTGCCAGCAGCACTCGACAGGGGCCCTACACTGAAGCTTTCTTT.

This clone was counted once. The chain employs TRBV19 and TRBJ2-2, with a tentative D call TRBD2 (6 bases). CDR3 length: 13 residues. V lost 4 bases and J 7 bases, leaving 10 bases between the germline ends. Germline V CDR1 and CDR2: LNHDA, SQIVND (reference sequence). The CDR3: CASSTGLSGELFF. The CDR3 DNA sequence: TGTGCCAGTAGTACGGGACTCAGCGGGGAGCTGTTTTTT.

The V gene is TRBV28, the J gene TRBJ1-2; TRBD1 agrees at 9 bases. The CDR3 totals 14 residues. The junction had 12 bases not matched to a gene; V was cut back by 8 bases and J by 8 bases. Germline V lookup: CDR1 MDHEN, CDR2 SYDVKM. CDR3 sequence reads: CASGTPGQGKGYTF. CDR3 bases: TGTGCCAGCGGGACACCGGGACAGGGTAAAGGCTACACCTTC.